This TCR beta chain appears in the sequencing data of a study of CD8+ T cells in alopecia areata. RNA, once extracted, was reverse transcribed into cDNA for use as the sequencing template. Repertoires were generated with immunoSEQ multiplex PCR, while TCRdb's copy carries only in-frame clones and drops some. The repertoire holds about 200,000 clones, with about 62% as singletons. The treatment is: oral pan-JAK inhibitor, 5-10 mg twice daily. This clone was observed a few times. The target antigen is unknown. Other DNA sequences in the same sample also yield this CDR3. General study results and limits: Higher clonality was seen in lesional scalp than in normal scalp, especially in alopecia totalis/universalis. On tofacitinib, scalp clonality and expanded CD8+ clones among top 100 fell significantly. Sequencing of scalp samples also includes resident alphabeta T cells from normal skin. The study found that many expanded lesional clones persisted in scalp and blood during tofacitinib.

Germline assignment: CDR1 SGHRS and CDR2 YFSETQ. CDR3 length: 12 amino acids. V dropped 4 bases and J dropped 4 bases, with 9 bases sitting between them. The receptor was derived from a human donor with alopecia areata. This sample comprised CD4+ T cells sorted from blood, obtained at week 24, from a patient treated with tofacitinib. This rearrangement joins TRBV5-1 to TRBJ2-7; D is possibly TRBD1 (6 bases). CDR3 DNA sequence: TGCGCCAGCAGCCCGGACAGTTACGAGCAGTACTTC. This encodes CASSPDSYEQYF. The whole variable domain, remainder taken from reference TRBV5-1 and TRBJ2-7, is KAGVTQTPRYLIKTRGQQVTLSCSPISGHRSVSWYQQTPGQGLQFLFEYFSETQRNKGNFPGRFSGRQFSNSRSEMNVSTLELGDSALYLCASSPDSYEQYFGPGTRLTVT.